The 30 T cell receptor beta chains presented below share a single source sample, sequenced in a study of blood T cell repertoires in COVID-19 (dated by TCRdb to about 2020). Library creation used the immunoSEQ multiplex PCR assay. In its TCRdb copy, this immuneACCESS table keeps in-frame sequences only and misses some clones. Where compared with another copy, unresolved V genes explain less than half of these, and the others have no known cause. Across this sample there are 110,000 to 150,000 clones, with 87% seen only once. The ten largest clones represent approximately 11% of the sample. The sequencing input was PBMCs or T cells enriched from blood (not recorded which). The origin of the receptors is a man aged 60 to 69 who had recovered from COVID-19.

This chain uses TRBV6-5 with TRBJ2-5; TRBD1 might be the D (5 bases). Germline V gene data show CDR1 as MNHEY and CDR2 as SVGAGI. The V gene lost 8 bases and the J gene lost 5 bases, with 18 bases spanning the gap. The CDR3 is made up of 14 amino acids. CDR3 sequence: CASGHRQSGETQYF. For the CDR3, the DNA is TGTGCCAGCGGCCACAGACAGTCAGGGGAGACCCAGTACTTC.

The count of this clone is one. This chain links TRBV2 with TRBJ2-7, with TRBD2 identical over 9 bases. The CDR3 spans 15 residues. Germline V gives CDR1 SNHLY, CDR2 FYNNEI. V shed 4 bases, J shed 5 bases, and the junction held 9 bases outside the gene matches. The CDR3 is CASSVDSGRRHEQYF. CDR3 nucleotide sequence: TGTGCCAGCAGTGTAGATAGCGGGAGAAGACACGAGCAGTACTTC.

This clone was seen only once. The V call is TRBV18, the J call TRBJ2-5; D unresolved. CDR1 and CDR2 from the germline V gene are KGHSH and LQKENI. The CDR3 consists of 13 residues. Trimming cost V 2 bases and J 2 bases, with 6 bases left between them. CDR3 in amino acids: CASSPTSQETQYF. The CDR3 DNA reads TGTGCCAGCTCACCAACCAGTCAAGAGACCCAGTACTTC.

In its sample, this clone was seen once. The chain is built from TRBV6-4 and TRBJ2-3, with TRBD2 matching 10 bases. Germline-derived CDR1 and CDR2 are MRHNA and SNTAGT. The V and J ends lost 3 bases and 14 bases, in that order; junction bases with no gene match: 14. The length of the CDR3 is 15 residues. DNA for the CDR3: TGTGCCAGCAGTGAAGAGGCTAGCGGGGGCCCAAGTAGGTATTTT. Translated: CASSEEASGGPSRYF.

Here the CDR3 reads CASSGQGREKLFF. The CDR3 region has the DNA TGTGCCAGTAGCGGGCAGGGGCGGGAAAAACTGTTTTTT. The J gene is TRBJ1-4, the V gene TRBV12-3 or TRBV12-4, with D possibly being TRBD1 (6 bases). CDR3 length equals 13 residues. The V gene lost 9 bases and the J gene lost 8 bases, with 16 bases spanning the gap.

The chain couples TRBV2 to TRBJ2-1, with 7 bases matching TRBD1. V shed 1 base, J shed 9 bases, and the junction held 12 bases outside the gene matches. Germline CDR1 reads SNHLY; CDR2 reads FYNNEI. This CDR3 comprises 16 residues. Here the CDR3 reads CASSEGDRAHFSEQFF. The CDR3 bases are TGTGCCAGCAGTGAAGGAGACAGGGCGCATTTCAGTGAGCAGTTCTTC.

The V and J genes are TRBV28 and TRBJ1-5; 10 nucleotides match TRBD1. The junction had 5 bases not matched to a gene; V was cut back by 7 bases and J by 2 bases. This CDR3 contains 15 residues. In germline, CDR1 is MDHEN, CDR2 SYDVKM. DNA of the CDR3: TGTGCCAGCATCCCCGGGACAGGGGGCAATCAGCCCCAGCATTTT. As protein: CASIPGTGGNQPQHF.

CDR3 coding DNA: TGTGCCAGCAGCCAAGGAAAAGGCGGACACTCCTTCACCGGGGAGCTGTTTTTT. Its translation: CASSQGKGGHSFTGELFF. The V call is TRBV14, the J call TRBJ2-2; D is possibly TRBD1 (5 bases). CDR1 and CDR2 (germline): SGHDN, FVKESK. Deletions cut 1 base from V and 4 bases from J, with 19 bases between. This CDR3 region has 18 residues.

The gene calls are TRBV7-2 and TRBJ2-5; D gene ambiguous. This CDR3 is built from 16 residues. Germline assignment: CDR1 SGHTA and CDR2 FQGNSA. Trimming removed 5 bases at V and 4 bases at J, with 20 bases between. The CDR3 here is CASSQTRPLPGETQYF. DNA for the CDR3: TGTGCCAGCAGCCAAACGCGCCCGCTTCCCGGAGAGACCCAGTACTTC.

Concerning this clone itself: Distinct nucleotide sequences in the sample also encode this CDR3. The chain joins TRBV12-3 or TRBV12-4 to TRBJ1-1; D is undetermined. The CDR3 is 13 residues long. V was clipped by 6 bases and J by 5 bases, with 13 bases between them. CDR3 loop: CASSPPPGTEAFF. CDR3 sequence (DNA): TGTGCCAGCAGCCCACCCCCCGGTACTGAAGCTTTCTTT.

The chain combines TRBV24-1 with TRBJ1-2; perhaps TRBD1 as D (5 bases). V lost 10 bases, J lost 4 bases, and 12 bases lay in between. The CDR3 runs to 12 residues. The germline V gene encodes CDR1 KGHDR and CDR2 SFDVKD. In nucleotides, the CDR3 is TGTGCCACGGCCAGGGATTCCTATGGCTACACCTTC. Translated, it gives CATARDSYGYTF.

The chain employs TRBV13 and TRBJ2-1; TRBD1 agrees at 8 bases. With V trimmed by 6 bases and J by 6 bases, 10 bases remained unmatched. Germline loops: CDR1 PRHDT, CDR2 FYEKMQ (reference sequence). This CDR3 spans 15 amino acids. CDR3 bases: TGTGCCAGCAGATCCCGGGACAGGTCGAGCAATGAGCAGTTCTTC. Translated: CASRSRDRSSNEQFF.

V is TRBV4-2 and J is TRBJ2-1; 12 bases agree with TRBD2. The ends lost 1 base at V and 8 bases at J; junction bases unmatched: 9. The CDR3 is 17 amino acids. CDR1 and CDR2 (germline): LGHNA, YNFKEQ. CDR3 coding DNA: TGTGCCAGCAGCCAAGTCTCGACTAGCGGGAGAGGGTATGAGCAGTTCTTC. Translated: CASSQVSTSGRGYEQFF.

This clone was seen only once. The chain couples TRBV6-5 to TRBJ2-3; tentative D call: TRBD2 (6 bases). This CDR3 comprises 14 residues. Germline-derived CDR1 and CDR2 are MNHEY and SVGAGI. With 7 bases removed from V and 4 bases from J, the gap between germline ends came to 15 bases. This CDR3 reads CASTPTRFADTQYF. The CDR3 DNA is TGTGCCAGCACTCCGACTAGGTTTGCAGATACGCAGTATTTT.

The chain carries TRBV27 and TRBJ2-5; no firm D call. The length of the CDR3 is 15 residues. Per germline, CDR1 MNHEY and CDR2 SMNVEV (reference sequence). With 6 bases removed from V and 0 bases from J, the gap between germline ends came to 14 bases. The CDR3 sequence: CASRPLSVHQETQYF. The DNA of the CDR3 is TGTGCCAGCAGACCTCTTTCGGTACACCAAGAGACCCAGTACTTC.

The rearrangement uses TRBV3-1 (or the pseudogene TRBV3-2) and TRBJ1-3, with a possible D match to TRBD1 (6 bases). V was cut by 1 base and J by 0 bases, with 10 bases left in between. CDR3 length: 16 residues. The V gene's germline CDR1 is LGHDT and CDR2 YNNKEL (reference sequence). Written as DNA, the CDR3 is TGTGCCAGCAGCCAAGCGGGGGGCTTCTCTGGAAACACCATATATTTT. This translates into CASSQAGGFSGNTIYF.

This clone showed up just a few times. The chain employs TRBV19 and TRBJ2-1; 8 bases are a match to TRBD2. This CDR3 region has 18 residues. J was trimmed by 8 bases and V by 6 bases; bases with no gene match: 21. CDR1 is LNHDA, CDR2 SQIVND, per germline (reference sequence). The CDR3 sequence: CASSPPSGRGRLSDEQFF. The DNA for the CDR3 is TGTGCCAGTAGCCCCCCTTCCGGGAGGGGGAGGTTGAGCGATGAGCAGTTCTTC.

The CDR3 loop reads CAWTRYSGANVLTF. CDR3 DNA sequence: TGTGCCTGGACCAGGTACTCTGGGGCCAACGTCCTGACTTTC. The chain has TRBV30 and TRBJ2-6; no clear D gene. Trimming pared 4 bases from V and 0 bases from J, leaving 7 bases between. CDR1 and CDR2 from the germline V gene are GTSNPN and SVGIG (reference sequence). CDR3 length: 14 residues.

In this sample, this clone turned up a few times. The chain links TRBV5-5 to TRBJ2-1, with TRBD1 as a possible D gene (6 bases). The CDR3 consists of 14 residues. Per germline, CDR1 SGHKS and CDR2 YYEKEE (reference sequence). Trimming took off 3 bases at V and 5 bases at J, with 12 bases between the two ends. Written as DNA, the CDR3 is TGTGCCAGCAGCTACAACAGGGTCAACAATGAGCAGTTCTTC. Encoded protein: CASSYNRVNNEQFF.

V usage is TRBV21-1 and J usage is TRBJ2-7; the table's TRBD2 call for D was not verified on the DNA. TRBV21-1 is tagged as a pseudogene. The CDR3 has 14 amino acids. CDR3 region: CASSKRASVREQYF. For the CDR3, the DNA is TGTGCCAGCAGCAAACGTGCTAGCGTTCGGGAGCAGTACTTC.

V gene TRBV7-8 combines with J gene TRBJ1-4; D call uncertain. Per the germline V gene, CDR1 is SGHVS and CDR2 is FQNEAQ. Trimming removed 5 bases from V and 3 bases from J, with 10 bases in between. This CDR3 contains 14 residues. The CDR3 here is CASSRSAANEKLFF. The CDR3 DNA reads TGTGCCAGCAGCCGCAGTGCCGCTAATGAAAAACTGTTTTTT.

J is TRBJ2-5 and V is TRBV2; D might be TRBD1 (5 bases). V lost 7 bases and J 4 bases, leaving 16 bases between the germline ends. This CDR3 region has 14 residues. Looked up from germline, CDR1 is SNHLY and CDR2 is FYNNEI. Here the CDR3 reads CASMPGHSGETQYF. CDR3 nucleotides: TGTGCCAGCATGCCCGGACATTCGGGAGAGACCCAGTACTTC.

The rearrangement links TRBV27 to TRBJ2-7; TRBD2 agrees at 16 bases. Trimming at V came to 4 bases and at J to 4 bases, leaving 10 bases not matched to a gene. This CDR3 has 18 residues. Germline V gene sequence: CDR1 MNHEY, CDR2 SMNVEV (reference sequence). The CDR3 nucleotides read TGTGCCAGCAGTTACGGGACTAGCGGGAGGGGCCTCCTATACGAGCAGTACTTC. Translated: CASSYGTSGRGLLYEQYF.

This clone was seen just once. The CDR3 loop reads CASSQDLTTGNTIYF. The CDR3 DNA follows: TGTGCCAGCAGCCAAGATTTAACTACGGGAAACACCATATATTTT. The rearrangement joins TRBV3-1 (or the pseudogene TRBV3-2) to TRBJ1-3; no clear D. The germline V gene encodes CDR1 LGHDT and CDR2 YNNKEL (reference sequence). This CDR3 spans 15 amino acids. The germline V and J ends were trimmed by 0 bases and 4 bases, with 10 bases remaining between them.

The chain joins TRBV10-1 to TRBJ1-4; D possibly corresponds to TRBD1 (6 bases). The V gene's germline CDR1 is WNHNN and CDR2 SYGVQD (reference sequence). Trimming removed 3 bases from V and 8 bases from J, with 13 bases in between. CDR3 length: 14 amino acids. As DNA, the CDR3 is TGCGCCAGCAGTGAAGGACAGATAGAAGAAAAACTGTTTTTT. As protein: CASSEGQIEEKLFF.

The V call is TRBV5-1, the J call TRBJ2-5; possibly TRBD1 for D (5 bases). The germline V gene encodes CDR1 SGHRS and CDR2 YFSETQ. Trimming cost V 2 bases and J 4 bases, with 15 bases left between them. The CDR3 extends over 15 amino acids. This chain's CDR3 is CASSFSQGGIETQYF. The CDR3 DNA reads as TGCGCCAGCAGCTTTTCCCAGGGCGGTATAGAGACCCAGTACTTC. Drawing the rest from reference TRBV5-1 and TRBJ2-5, the complete variable domain is KAGVTQTPRYLIKTRGQQVTLSCSPISGHRSVSWYQQTPGQGLQFLFEYFSETQRNKGNFPGRFSGRQFSNSRSEMNVSTLELGDSALYLCASSFSQGGIETQYFGPGTRLLVL.

This clone is termed medium-sized (0.01 to 0.1%). The same CDR3 arises from other DNA sequences in this sample as well. The chain is built from TRBV28 and TRBJ2-4, with D possibly being TRBD2 (7 bases). This CDR3 has 15 amino acids. From germline, CDR1 is MDHEN and CDR2 SYDVKM. The V gene lost 8 bases and the J gene lost 2 bases, with 16 bases spanning the gap. The CDR3 nucleotides read TGTGCCAGCGGATCGAGGGGGGGGCCCAAAAACATTCAGTACTTC. This gives the protein CASGSRGGPKNIQYF. The variable domain in full, with the rest retrieved from reference TRBV28 and TRBJ2-4, is DVKVTQSSRYLVKRTGEKVFLECVQDMDHENMFWYRQDPGLGLRLIYFSYDVKMKEKGDIPEGYSVSREKKERFSLILESASTNQTSMYLCASGSRGGPKNIQYFGAGTRLSVL.

The chain recombines TRBV6-5 with TRBJ1-6, with D unresolved. Deletions cut 10 bases from V and 3 bases from J, with 16 bases between. Germline values: CDR1 MNHEY, CDR2 SVGAGI. This CDR3 is 15 amino acids long. The DNA of the CDR3 is TGTGCCACCAACAGATTTTTGGGCTATAATTCACCCCTCCACTTT. Protein: CATNRFLGYNSPLHF.

CDR3 coding DNA: TGTGCCAGCAGCGTCGGGACTCAATTCTATGGCTACACCTTC. It specifies CASSVGTQFYGYTF. The V gene is TRBV9, the J gene TRBJ1-2, with D perhaps matching TRBD1 (5 bases). The CDR3 is 14 amino acids. CDR1 is SGDLS, CDR2 YYNGEE, per germline. V was trimmed by 2 bases and J by 4 bases, leaving 12 bases between them.

The sample holds one count of this clone. DNA for the CDR3: TGTGCCAGCAGCGTACAGGGGGCTTATAATTCACCCCTCCACTTT. Translated, it gives CASSVQGAYNSPLHF. This chain joins TRBV11-2 and TRBJ1-6; 9 bases fit TRBD1. V lost 5 bases, J lost 4 bases, and 3 bases stayed unmatched. The CDR3 length is 15 residues. Per the germline V gene, CDR1 is SGHAT and CDR2 is FQNNGV.